Presented here are 10 T cell receptor beta chains from one specimen sequenced in a study of radiotherapy plus CTLA-4 blockade in lung cancer listed by TCRdb under 2018. Libraries were constructed by the immunoSEQ multiplex PCR assay. TCRdb stores this immuneACCESS table with in-frame sequences only. Part of the clones is absent; in the studies checked, under half of the shortfall reflects unresolved V genes, and no reason is known for the rest. The sample table holds some 87,000 clones, of which about 83% were seen once. About 14% of the sample is in the top ten clones. Here the sequenced sample was peripheral blood, taken from a patient treated with radiotherapy plus ipilimumab. All receptors derive from a human donor with non-small cell lung cancer that progressed on radiotherapy plus ipilimumab.

The chain joins TRBV2 to TRBJ2-7; 10 bases agree with TRBD1. In germline, CDR1 is SNHLY, CDR2 FYNNEI. With 8 bases clipped from V and 3 bases from J, the junction kept 4 bases outside the gene matches. The CDR3 has 13 residues. CDR3 coding DNA: TGTGCCAGCGTGACAGGGGGCCGCTACGAGCAGTACTTC. It translates to CASVTGGRYEQYF. Full variable domain (remainder filled in from reference TRBV2 and TRBJ2-7): EPEVTQTPSHQVTQMGQEVILRCVPISNHLYFYWYRQILGQKVEFLVSFYNNEISEKSEIFDDQFSVERPDGSNFTLKIRSTKLEDSAMYFCASVTGGRYEQYFGPGTRLTVT.

This clone was seen once. The J gene is TRBJ1-6, the V gene TRBV6-1; TRBD1 is a possible D gene (6 bases). This CDR3 region has 16 residues. Germline V CDR1 and CDR2: MNHNS, SASEGT. V lost 1 base to trimming and J lost 4 bases, with 11 bases between them. CDR3 DNA sequence: TGTGCCAGCAGTGAAGGGACAGACCTGTATAATTCACCCCTCCACTTT. Amino acid sequence: CASSEGTDLYNSPLHF.

The rearrangement uses TRBV5-1 and TRBJ2-5, with TRBD2 as a possible D gene (5 bases). Trimming took off 0 bases at V and 1 base at J, with 13 bases between the two ends. The V gene's germline CDR1 is SGHRS and CDR2 YFSETQ. There are 16 residues in the CDR3. The CDR3 loop reads CASSLGSLALQETQYF. Here the CDR3 DNA reads TGCGCCAGCAGCTTGGGGAGCCTAGCTCTCCAAGAGACCCAGTACTTC.

The chain recombines TRBV5-1 with TRBJ1-6; TRBD1 might be the D (5 bases). CDR1 is SGHRS and CDR2 is YFSETQ in the germline V gene. The CDR3 is 14 amino acids. The V gene lost 0 bases and the J gene lost 10 bases, with 11 bases spanning the gap. CDR3 bases: TGCGCCAGCAGCTTGGACGGGGGGGGGTCACCCCTCCACTTT. This translates into CASSLDGGGSPLHF.

The chain recombines TRBV6-6 with TRBJ2-1; a weak D match, TRBD2 (6 bases). The CDR3 loop spans 15 amino acids. V was cut by 7 bases and J by 0 bases, with 13 bases left in between. CDR1 is MNHNY, CDR2 SVGAGI, per germline (reference sequence). CDR3 protein: CASTVGGSSYNEQFF. The CDR3 DNA sequence: TGTGCCAGCACTGTGGGGGGTAGCTCCTACAATGAGCAGTTCTTC.

The rearrangement uses TRBV4-3 and TRBJ1-2, with 11 bases that match TRBD1. CDR1 and CDR2 (germline): LGHNA, YSLEER. There are 16 residues in the CDR3. J lost 2 bases, V lost 4 bases, and 6 bases had no gene match. The CDR3 DNA is TGCGCCAGCAGCCGAGAAGGACAGGGGGCGAACTATGGCTACACCTTC. Amino acid sequence: CASSREGQGANYGYTF.

This rearrangement joins TRBV27 to TRBJ2-2; D gene unclear. The V and J ends lost 9 bases and 0 bases respectively, with 17 bases between them. CDR3 size: 16 residues. Germline V CDR1 and CDR2: MNHEY, SMNVEV (reference sequence). DNA of the CDR3: TGTGCCAGTACGAGACTGGGGTCGGCGAACACCGGGGAGCTGTTTTTT. It encodes CASTRLGSANTGELFF.

CDR3 sequence (DNA): TGTGCCAGCGGTAGCGGGGGTGAGCAGGATACGCAGTATTTT. Translating it yields CASGSGGEQDTQYF. This chain links TRBV2 with TRBJ2-3; 9 bases line up with TRBD2. The CDR3 consists of 14 residues. V shed 8 bases and J 6 bases; nucleotides not matched to a gene: 9. The V gene's germline CDR1 is SNHLY and CDR2 FYNNEI. The whole variable domain, filled in from reference TRBV2 and TRBJ2-3, reads EPEVTQTPSHQVTQMGQEVILRCVPISNHLYFYWYRQILGQKVEFLVSFYNNEISEKSEIFDDQFSVERPDGSNFTLKIRSTKLEDSAMYFCASGSGGEQDTQYFGPGTRLTVL.

The chain joins TRBV15 to TRBJ1-1, with D possibly being TRBD1 (5 bases). The CDR3 is 16 residues long. CDR1 is LNHNV, CDR2 YYDKDF, per germline (reference sequence). Trimming stripped 5 bases from V and 4 bases from J, with 20 bases between. CDR3 coding DNA: TGTGCCACCAGCGGGACCCAACGGGCGCTGGGCACTGAAGCTTTCTTT. This encodes CATSGTQRALGTEAFF.

The chain is built from TRBV7-9 and TRBJ2-1; TRBD1 agrees at 9 bases. V shed 4 bases and J 3 bases; nucleotides not matched to a gene: 4. The CDR3 length is 15 residues. Germline V CDR1 and CDR2: SEHNR, FQNEAQ (reference sequence). CDR3 nucleotides: TGTGCCAGCAGCTCACCGGGACAGGGCTACAATGAGCAGTTCTTC. Its protein is CASSSPGQGYNEQFF.